This T cell receptor (beta chain) was found in a study of shared clonotypes between healthy human individuals. This clone has a single count. Libraries were prepared by immunoSEQ multiplex PCR; TCRdb keeps only in-frame clonotypes and omits some of them. The repertoire includes a few million clones, nearly 97% of them detected once, and 0.13% sits in the top ten. The CDR3 is 16 amino acids. V was trimmed by 2 bases and J by 4 bases, leaving 17 bases between them. Germline-derived CDR1 and CDR2 are MGHRA and YSYEKL. Sequencing used naive CD4+ T cells sorted from blood. Stated subset: CD45RA+ positively selected. V and J are TRBV4-1 and TRBJ1-1; possibly TRBD1 for D (5 bases). The clonotype was recovered from a man aged 18 to 30 in good health. The CDR3 region is CASSQPRSGLFTEAFF. CDR3 coding DNA: TGCGCCAGCAGCCAACCCCGGTCAGGGTTGTTCACTGAAGCTTTCTTT.